One TCR beta chain is described in this entry. Its antigen is as yet unknown. Sequencing used immunoSEQ multiplex PCR; TCRdb keeps in-frame clones, though not all of them. Of about 800,000 clones listed, roughly 96% were seen once; the top ten hold under 0.25%. V was shortened by 4 bases and J by 2 bases, with 15 bases between the two germline ends. Germline lookup yields CDR1 SGHTA and CDR2 FQGNSA. The CDR3 is 15 residues long. The entry originates in a study of shared clonotypes between healthy human individuals. Findings and caveats of the study: Across subsets, estimated richness was generally greater for naive than for memory populations. Clonotype sharing among donors likely depends on sequencing depth. Generation of non-shared clonotypes was less probable than generation of clonotypes shared by all four donors.

CD45RO-negative, CCR7-positively selected cells formed the naive CD8 fraction, excluding terminally differentiated effector memory CD45RA+ cells. The sequence was obtained from a man aged 30 to 39 in good health. The V call is TRBV7-2, the J call TRBJ2-7, with a possible D match to TRBD2 (5 bases). The sequencing sample was made of naive CD8+ T cells sorted from blood. The CDR3 region is CASSSPQRGAYEQYF. CDR3 sequence (DNA): TGTGCCAGCAGCTCCCCCCAACGGGGTGCCTACGAGCAGTACTTC. Filled out from reference TRBV7-2 and TRBJ2-7, the complete variable domain reads GAGVSQSPSNKVTEKGKDVELRCDPISGHTALYWYRQSLGQGLEFLIYFQGNSAPDKSGLPSDRFSAERTGGSVSTLTIQRTQQEDSAVYLCASSSPQRGAYEQYFGPGTRLTVT.